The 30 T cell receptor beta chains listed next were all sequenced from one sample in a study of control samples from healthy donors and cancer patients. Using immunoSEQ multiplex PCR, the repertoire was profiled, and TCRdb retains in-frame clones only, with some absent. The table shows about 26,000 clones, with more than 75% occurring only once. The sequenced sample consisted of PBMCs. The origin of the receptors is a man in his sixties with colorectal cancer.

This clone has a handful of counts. The CDR3, as DNA: TGCGCCAGCAGCTTGTGGACAGGCGACAACTATGGCTACACCTTC. Translated, it gives CASSLWTGDNYGYTF. The chain couples TRBV5-1 to TRBJ1-2; 7 bases map to TRBD1. V lost 1 base and J lost 2; bases outside the gene matches: 5. The germline gives CDR1 SGHRS, CDR2 YFSETQ. The CDR3 extends over 15 amino acids. The full variable domain, with the rest looked up from reference TRBV5-1 and TRBJ1-2, is KAGVTQTPRYLIKTRGQQVTLSCSPISGHRSVSWYQQTPGQGLQFLFEYFSETQRNKGNFPGRFSGRQFSNSRSEMNVSTLELGDSALYLCASSLWTGDNYGYTFGSGTRLTVV.

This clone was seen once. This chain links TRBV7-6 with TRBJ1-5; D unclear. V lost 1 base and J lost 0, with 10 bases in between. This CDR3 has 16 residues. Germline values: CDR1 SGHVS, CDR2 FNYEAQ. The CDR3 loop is CASSLGPDYSNQPQHF. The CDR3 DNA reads TGTGCCAGCAGCTTAGGGCCAGATTATAGCAATCAGCCCCAGCATTTT.

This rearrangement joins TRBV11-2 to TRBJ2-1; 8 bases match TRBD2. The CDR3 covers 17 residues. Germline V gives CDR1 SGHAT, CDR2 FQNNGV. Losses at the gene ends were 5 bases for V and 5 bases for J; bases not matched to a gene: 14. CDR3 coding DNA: TGTGCCAGCAGCCTCCTCCAACGGGGGGGGCGACACAATGAGCAGTTCTTC. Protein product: CASSLLQRGGRHNEQFF.

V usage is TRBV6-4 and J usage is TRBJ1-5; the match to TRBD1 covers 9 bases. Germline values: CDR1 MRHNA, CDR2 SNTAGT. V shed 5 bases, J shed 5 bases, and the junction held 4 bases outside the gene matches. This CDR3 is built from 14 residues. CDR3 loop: CASSRQGGDQPQHF. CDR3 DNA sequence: TGTGCCAGCAGTAGACAGGGGGGAGATCAGCCCCAGCATTTT.

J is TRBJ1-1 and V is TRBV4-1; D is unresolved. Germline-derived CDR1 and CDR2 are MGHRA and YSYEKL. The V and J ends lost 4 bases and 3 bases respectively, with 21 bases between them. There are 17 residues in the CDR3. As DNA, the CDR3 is TGCGCCAGCAGCCTCGTCATAGGTGGAGTTTTGGACACTGAAGCTTTCTTT. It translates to CASSLVIGGVLDTEAFF.

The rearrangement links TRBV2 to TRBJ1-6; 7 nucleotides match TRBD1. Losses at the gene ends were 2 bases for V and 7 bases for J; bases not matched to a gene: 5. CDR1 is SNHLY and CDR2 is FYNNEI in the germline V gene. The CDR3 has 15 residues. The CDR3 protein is CASSEKGARNSPLHF. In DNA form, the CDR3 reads TGTGCCAGCAGTGAAAAGGGGGCGAGGAATTCACCCCTCCACTTT.

This CDR3 is CASSGERDYEQYF. As DNA, the CDR3 is TGTGCCAGCAGTGGGGAACGGGACTACGAGCAGTACTTC. The chain combines TRBV2 with TRBJ2-7; D might be TRBD2 (5 bases). The length of the CDR3 is 13 residues. V lost 4 bases, J lost 3 bases, and 10 bases lay in between. Germline CDR1 reads SNHLY; CDR2 reads FYNNEI.

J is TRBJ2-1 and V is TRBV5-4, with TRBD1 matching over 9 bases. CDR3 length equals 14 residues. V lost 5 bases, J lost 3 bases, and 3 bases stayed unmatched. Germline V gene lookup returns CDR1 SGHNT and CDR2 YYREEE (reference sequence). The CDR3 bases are TGTGCCAGCAGGGGACAGGGAGACTACAATGAGCAGTTCTTC. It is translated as CASRGQGDYNEQFF.

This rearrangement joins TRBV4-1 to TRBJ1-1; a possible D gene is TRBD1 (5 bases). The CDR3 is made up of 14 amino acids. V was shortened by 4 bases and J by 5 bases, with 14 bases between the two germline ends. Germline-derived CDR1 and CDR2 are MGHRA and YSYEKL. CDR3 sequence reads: CASSPAGGRTEAFF. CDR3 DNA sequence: TGCGCCAGCAGCCCCGCTGGGGGTAGGACTGAAGCTTTCTTT.

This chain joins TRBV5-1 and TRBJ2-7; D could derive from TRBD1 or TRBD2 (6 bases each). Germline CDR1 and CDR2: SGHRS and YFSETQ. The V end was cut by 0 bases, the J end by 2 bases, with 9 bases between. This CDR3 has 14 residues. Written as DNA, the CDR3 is TGCGCCAGCAGCTTGGGGGGGGCGCCCTACGAGCAGTACTTC. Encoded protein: CASSLGGAPYEQYF.

CDR3 loop: CASAGITGELFF. CDR3 bases: TGTGCCTCCGCGGGGATCACCGGGGAGCTGTTTTTT. The chain uses TRBV30 and TRBJ2-2; tentative D call: TRBD2 (6 bases). Germline CDR1 GTSNPN, CDR2 SVGIG (reference sequence). The CDR3 runs 12 residues. V lost 7 bases to trimming and J lost 4 bases, with 10 bases between them.

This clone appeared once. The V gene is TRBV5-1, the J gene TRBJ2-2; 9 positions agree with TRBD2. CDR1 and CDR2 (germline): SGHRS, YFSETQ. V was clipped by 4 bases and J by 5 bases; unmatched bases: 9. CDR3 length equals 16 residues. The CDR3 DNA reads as TGCGCCAGCAGCGACCTAGTAGCGGGGGATACCGGGGAGCTGTTTTTT. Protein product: CASSDLVAGDTGELFF.

The CDR3: CASATGGGTDTQYF. The CDR3 DNA follows: TGTGCCAGCGCTACAGGGGGGGGCACAGATACGCAGTATTTT. The rearrangement links TRBV19 to TRBJ2-3; TRBD1 might be the D (8 bases). Between the trimmed V and J ends, which lost 9 bases and 1 base, there was a span of 14 bases. CDR3 size: 14 residues. Per the germline V gene, CDR1 is LNHDA and CDR2 is SQIVND (reference sequence).

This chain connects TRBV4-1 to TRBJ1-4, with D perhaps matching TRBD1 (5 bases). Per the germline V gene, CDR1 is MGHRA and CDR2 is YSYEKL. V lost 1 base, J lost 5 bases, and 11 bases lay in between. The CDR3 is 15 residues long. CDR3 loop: CASSQGVGRNEKLFF. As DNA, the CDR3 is TGCGCCAGCAGCCAAGGAGTGGGACGGAATGAAAAACTGTTTTTT.

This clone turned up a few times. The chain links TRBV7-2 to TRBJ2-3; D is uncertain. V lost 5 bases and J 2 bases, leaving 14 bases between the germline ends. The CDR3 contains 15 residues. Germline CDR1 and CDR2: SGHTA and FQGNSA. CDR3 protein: CASSRIAEYTDTQYF. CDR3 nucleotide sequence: TGTGCCAGCAGCCGCATAGCAGAATACACAGATACGCAGTATTTT.

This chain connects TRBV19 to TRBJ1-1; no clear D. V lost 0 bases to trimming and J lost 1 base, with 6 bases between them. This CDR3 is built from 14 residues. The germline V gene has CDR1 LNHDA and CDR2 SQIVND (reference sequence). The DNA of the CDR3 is TGTGCCAGTAGTATAGATCTATGGAACACTGAAGCTTTCTTT. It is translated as CASSIDLWNTEAFF. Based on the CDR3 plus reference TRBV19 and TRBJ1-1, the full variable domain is DGGITQSPKYLFRKEGQNVTLSCEQNLNHDAMYWYRQDPGQGLRLIYYSQIVNDFQKGDIAEGYSVSREKKESFPLTVTSAQKNPTAFYLCASSIDLWNTEAFFGQGTRLTVV.

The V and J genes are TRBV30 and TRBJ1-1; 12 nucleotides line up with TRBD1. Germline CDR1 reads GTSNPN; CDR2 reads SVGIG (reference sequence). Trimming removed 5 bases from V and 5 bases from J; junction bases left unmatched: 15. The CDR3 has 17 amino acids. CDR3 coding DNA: TGTGCCTGGCATCGAACCGGGACAGGGGGCAGAATGACTGAAGCTTTCTTT. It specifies CAWHRTGTGGRMTEAFF.

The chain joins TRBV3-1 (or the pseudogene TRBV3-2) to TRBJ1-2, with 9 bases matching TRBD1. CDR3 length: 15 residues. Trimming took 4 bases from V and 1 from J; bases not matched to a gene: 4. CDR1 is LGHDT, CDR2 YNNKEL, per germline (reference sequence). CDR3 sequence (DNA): TGTGCCAGCAGCCCTACGACAGGGGGTAACTATGGCTACACCTTC. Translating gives CASSPTTGGNYGYTF.

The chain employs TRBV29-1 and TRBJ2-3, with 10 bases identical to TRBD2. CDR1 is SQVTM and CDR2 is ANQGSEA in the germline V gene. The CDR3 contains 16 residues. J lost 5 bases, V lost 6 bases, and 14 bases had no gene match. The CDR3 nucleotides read TGCAGCGTGCCTGGCGGAGCGGGGGGGCGTTTAGATACGCAGTATTTT. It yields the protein CSVPGGAGGRLDTQYF.

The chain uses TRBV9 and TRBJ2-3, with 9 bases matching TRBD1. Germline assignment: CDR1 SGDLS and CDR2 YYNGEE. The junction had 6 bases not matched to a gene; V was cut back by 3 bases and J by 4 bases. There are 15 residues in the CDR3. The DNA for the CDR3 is TGTGCCAGCAGCGAGACAGGGGGTTATCCAGATACGCAGTATTTT. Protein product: CASSETGGYPDTQYF.

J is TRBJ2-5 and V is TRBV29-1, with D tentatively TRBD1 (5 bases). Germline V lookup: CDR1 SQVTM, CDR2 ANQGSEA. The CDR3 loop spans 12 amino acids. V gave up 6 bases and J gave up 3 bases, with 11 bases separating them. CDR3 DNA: TGCAGCGTAGCCAAGACAGAAGAGACCCAGTACTTC. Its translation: CSVAKTEETQYF. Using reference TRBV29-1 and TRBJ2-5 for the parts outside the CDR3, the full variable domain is SAVISQKPSRDICQRGTSLTIQCQVDSQVTMMFWYRQQPGQSLTLIATANQGSEATYESGFVIDKFPISRPNLTFSTLTVSNMSPEDSSIYLCSVAKTEETQYFGPGTRLLVL.

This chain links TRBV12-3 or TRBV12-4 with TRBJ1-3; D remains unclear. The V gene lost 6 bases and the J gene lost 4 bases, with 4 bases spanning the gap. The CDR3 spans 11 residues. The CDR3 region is CASSRGNTIYF. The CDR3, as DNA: TGTGCCAGCAGCAGGGGAAACACCATATATTTT.

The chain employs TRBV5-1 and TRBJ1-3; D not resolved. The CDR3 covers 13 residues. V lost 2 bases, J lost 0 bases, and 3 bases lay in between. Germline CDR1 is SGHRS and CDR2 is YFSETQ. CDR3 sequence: CASSFSSGNTIYF. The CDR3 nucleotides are TGCGCCAGCAGCTTCTCCTCTGGAAACACCATATATTTT.

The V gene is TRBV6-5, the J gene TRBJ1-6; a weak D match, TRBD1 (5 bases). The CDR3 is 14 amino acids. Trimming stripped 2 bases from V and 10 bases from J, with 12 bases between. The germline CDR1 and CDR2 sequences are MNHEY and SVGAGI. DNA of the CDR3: TGTGCCAGCAGTTACCGGCAGGGAGAATCACCCCTCCACTTT. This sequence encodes CASSYRQGESPLHF.

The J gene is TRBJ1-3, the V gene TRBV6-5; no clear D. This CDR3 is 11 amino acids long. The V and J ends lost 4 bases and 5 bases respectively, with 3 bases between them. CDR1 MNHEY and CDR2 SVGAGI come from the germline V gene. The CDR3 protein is CASSFRNTIYF. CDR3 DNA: TGTGCCAGCAGTTTCCGAAACACCATATATTTT.

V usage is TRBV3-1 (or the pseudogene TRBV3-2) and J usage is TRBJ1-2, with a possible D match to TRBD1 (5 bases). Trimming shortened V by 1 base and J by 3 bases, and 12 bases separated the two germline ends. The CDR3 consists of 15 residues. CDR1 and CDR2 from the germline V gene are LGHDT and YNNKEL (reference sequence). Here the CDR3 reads CASSQGGRPYYGYTF. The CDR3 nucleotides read TGTGCCAGCAGCCAAGGGGGGAGACCCTACTATGGCTACACCTTC.

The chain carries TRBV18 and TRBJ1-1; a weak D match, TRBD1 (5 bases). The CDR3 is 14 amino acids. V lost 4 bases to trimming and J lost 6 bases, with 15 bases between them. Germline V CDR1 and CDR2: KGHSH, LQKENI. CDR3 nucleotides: TGTGCCAGCTCACGGGGCTTACCAGACCCTGAAGCTTTCTTT. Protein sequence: CASSRGLPDPEAFF.

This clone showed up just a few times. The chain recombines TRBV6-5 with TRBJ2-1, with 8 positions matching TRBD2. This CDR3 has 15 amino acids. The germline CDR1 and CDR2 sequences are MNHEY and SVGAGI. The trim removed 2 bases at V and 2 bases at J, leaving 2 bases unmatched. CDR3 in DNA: TGTGCCAGCAGTTACGGCGGGGGGCCCTACAATGAGCAGTTCTTC. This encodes CASSYGGGPYNEQFF.

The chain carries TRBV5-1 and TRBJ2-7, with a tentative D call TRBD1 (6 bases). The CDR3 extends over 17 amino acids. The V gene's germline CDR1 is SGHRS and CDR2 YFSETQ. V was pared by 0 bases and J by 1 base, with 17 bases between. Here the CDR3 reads CASSLEYREGFSYEQYV. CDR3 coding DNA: TGCGCCAGCAGCTTGGAGTACAGGGAAGGGTTTTCCTACGAGCAGTACGTC.

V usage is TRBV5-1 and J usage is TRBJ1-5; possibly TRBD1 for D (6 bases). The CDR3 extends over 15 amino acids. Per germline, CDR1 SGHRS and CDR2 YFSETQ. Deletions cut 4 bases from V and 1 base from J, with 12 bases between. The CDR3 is CASSPTGISNQPQHF. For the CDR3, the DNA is TGCGCCAGCAGCCCAACAGGGATAAGCAATCAGCCCCAGCATTTT.